This passage covers 7 T cell receptor beta chains from one sample sequenced in a study of early T cells in non-severe SARS-CoV-2 infection. Via MiXCR, TCRdb re-called the 5' RACE reads, giving one row per CDR3 protein. Of approximately 70,000 distinct CDR3 sequences in the sample, around 10% were seen once. The sample was whole blood, taken at baseline. The receptor source for this set is an adult who was a healthcare worker with PCR-confirmed SARS-CoV-2 infection or an uninfected control (not recorded which).

In this sample, this clonotype turned up a few times. The CDR3 nucleotides are TGCGCCAGCAGTTGGGACAGAGCCACAGATACGCAGTATTTT. Translated, it gives CASSWDRATDTQYF. The V call is TRBV5-1, the J call TRBJ2-3; 7 bases are a match to TRBD1. This CDR3 region has 14 residues. CDR1 SGHRS and CDR2 YFSETQ come from the germline V gene. Germline trimming cut 5 bases from V and 2 bases from J; bases unmatched to any gene: 5.

The rearrangement links TRBV7-9 to TRBJ1-1, with TRBD1 as a possible D gene (6 bases). V lost 2 bases, J lost 4 bases, and 8 bases lay in between. From germline, CDR1 is SEHNR and CDR2 FQNEAQ (reference sequence). This CDR3 has 13 residues. DNA of the CDR3: TGTGCCAGCAGCTTAACAGGGCTCACTGAAGCTTTCTTT. Its protein is CASSLTGLTEAFF.

This clonotype has a handful of counts. This chain joins TRBV18 and TRBJ2-5; 14 bases map to TRBD2. The CDR3 extends over 18 amino acids. Germline V gene sequence: CDR1 KGHSH, CDR2 LQKENI. After removal of 6 bases from V and 3 bases from J, the junction contained 12 bases not matched to a gene. CDR3 sequence reads: CASSTNAGTSGGKETQYF. The CDR3 coding sequence is TGTGCCAGCTCGACCAATGCCGGGACTAGCGGGGGAAAAGAGACCCAGTACTTC.

This clonotype occurred many times. The V gene is TRBV9, the J gene TRBJ2-3; possibly TRBD1 for D (6 bases). V lost 0 bases, J lost 0 bases, and 8 bases lay in between. The CDR3 loop spans 15 amino acids. CDR1 and CDR2 from the germline V gene are SGDLS and YYNGEE. CDR3 protein: CASSVDDRSTDTQYF. The DNA for the CDR3 is TGTGCCAGCAGCGTAGATGACAGGAGCACAGATACGCAGTATTTT. Together with reference TRBV9 and TRBJ2-3, the CDR3 gives the full variable domain: DSGVTQTPKHLITATGQRVTLRCSPRSGDLSVYWYQQSLDQGLQFLIQYYNGEERAKGNILERFSAQQFPDLHSELNLSSLELGDSALYFCASSVDDRSTDTQYFGPGTRLTVL.

V and J are TRBV7-9 and TRBJ1-1; D unclear. The CDR3 runs 13 residues. Trimming removed 5 bases from V and 0 bases from J, with 7 bases in between. Per the germline V gene, CDR1 is SEHNR and CDR2 is FQNEAQ (reference sequence). In nucleotides, the CDR3 is TGTGCCAGCAGCCAGGACCTGAACACTGAAGCTTTCTTT. Translated, it gives CASSQDLNTEAFF.

This chain uses TRBV20-1 with TRBJ1-1, with D possibly being TRBD1 (5 bases). This CDR3 is 15 amino acids long. Germline assignment: CDR1 DFQATT and CDR2 SNEGSKA (reference sequence). V was pared by 0 bases and J by 3 bases, with 14 bases between. Here the CDR3 DNA reads TGCAGTGCTAGAGATCTGGGGGAGAGGGACACTGAAGCTTTCTTT. Translated, it gives CSARDLGERDTEAFF.

The chain joins TRBV25-1 to TRBJ2-3; 10 bases map to TRBD1. This CDR3 is built from 14 residues. After removal of 7 bases from V and 8 bases from J, the junction contained 9 bases not matched to a gene. Per the germline V gene, CDR1 is MGHDK and CDR2 is SYGVNS. Here the CDR3 DNA reads TGTGCCAGCACCGACGGGACAGGGGTGGGTACGCAGTATTTT. Encoded protein: CASTDGTGVGTQYF.